The 25 T cell receptor beta chains listed next were all sequenced from one sample in a study of blood T cell repertoires in COVID-19. TCRdb's copy holds only in-frame clones and misses some; the assay was immunoSEQ multiplex PCR. This sample has roughly 180,000 clones; roughly 80% occur once, and the top ten carry more than 9.5%. The specimen was peripheral blood. The receptors here all came from a middle-aged woman with COVID-19, enrolled during active disease.

The chain uses TRBV18 and TRBJ2-3; TRBD1 might be the D (5 bases). V was cut by 2 bases and J by 0 bases, with 12 bases left in between. This CDR3 has 16 amino acids. Looked up from germline, CDR1 is KGHSH and CDR2 is LQKENI. This CDR3 is CASSPRGQISTDTQYF. DNA for the CDR3: TGTGCCAGCTCACCAAGGGGTCAAATTAGCACAGATACGCAGTATTTT.

This clone was detected only a few times. This CDR3 is also generated by other DNA sequences in the sample. The rearrangement uses TRBV9 and TRBJ2-3, with D possibly matching TRBD2 (5 bases). Trimming took off 4 bases at V and 2 bases at J, with 11 bases between the two ends. This CDR3 has 14 amino acids. Germline V gives CDR1 SGDLS, CDR2 YYNGEE. The CDR3, as DNA: TGTGCCAGCAGCCCCTCGGGGTACACAGATACGCAGTATTTT. It encodes CASSPSGYTDTQYF.

This clone occurred a few times. This chain's CDR3 is CASAKQGHSEKLFF. Written as DNA, the CDR3 is TGTGCCAGCGCGAAACAGGGGCATAGTGAAAAACTGTTTTTT. The gene calls are TRBV27 and TRBJ1-4, with 7 nucleotides matching TRBD1. Looked up from germline, CDR1 is MNHEY and CDR2 is SMNVEV (reference sequence). With 8 bases clipped from V and 7 bases from J, the junction kept 10 bases outside the gene matches. The CDR3 loop spans 14 amino acids. Together with reference TRBV27 and TRBJ1-4, the CDR3 gives the full variable domain: EAQVTQNPRYLITVTGKKLTVTCSQNMNHEYMSWYRQDPGLGLRQIYYSMNVEVTDKGDVPEGYKVSRKEKRNFPLILESPSPNQTSLYFCASAKQGHSEKLFFGSGTQLSVL.

This rearrangement joins TRBV24-1 to TRBJ2-7; 7 bases fit TRBD1. Germline CDR1 and CDR2: KGHDR and SFDVKD. CDR3 length equals 15 residues. J lost 5 bases, V lost 4 bases, and 10 bases had no gene match. In DNA form, the CDR3 reads TGTGCCACCAGTGAGAAAGGGGGCAGGGGTGACGAGCAGTACTTC. Translated: CATSEKGGRGDEQYF.

This chain uses TRBV11-2 with TRBJ2-1; 8 nucleotides line up with TRBD2. After removal of 1 base from V and 7 bases from J, the junction contained 6 bases not matched to a gene. This CDR3 comprises 15 residues. CDR1 and CDR2 (germline): SGHAT, FQNNGV. DNA of the CDR3: TGTGCCAGCAGCTTAGTGGCGGGAGGCCGGAATGAGCAGTTCTTC. Encoded protein: CASSLVAGGRNEQFF.

This clone was seen only a few times. J is TRBJ2-3 and V is TRBV28, with 9 bases fitting TRBD2. The germline V gene has CDR1 MDHEN and CDR2 SYDVKM. V trimming: 2 bases; J trimming: 1 base; junction bases outside the gene matches: 10. The CDR3 has 18 residues. The CDR3 is CASSLTPLAGVRTDTQYF. The CDR3 coding sequence is TGTGCCAGCAGTTTAACCCCTTTAGCGGGAGTCCGCACAGATACGCAGTATTTT.

The chain joins TRBV27 to TRBJ2-3, with a possible D match to TRBD1 (7 bases). CDR1 and CDR2 (germline): MNHEY, SMNVEV (reference sequence). Trimming took 7 bases from V and 4 from J, leaving 18 bases between them. The CDR3 covers 15 residues. In nucleotides, the CDR3 is TGTGCCAGCAACAACAGGGGCCGCGGGGCAGATACGCAGTATTTT. It specifies CASNNRGRGADTQYF.

CDR3 nucleotide sequence: TGTGCCTGGAAAAAGTCTGACAGGGCCGGGGAGCTGTTTTTT. Amino acid sequence: CAWKKSDRAGELFF. The chain recombines TRBV30 with TRBJ2-2; 7 nucleotides align to TRBD1. Per the germline V gene, CDR1 is GTSNPN and CDR2 is SVGIG (reference sequence). Trimming took 4 bases from V and 6 from J; bases not matched to a gene: 8. The CDR3 extends over 14 amino acids.

The chain couples TRBV11-2 to TRBJ2-3; perhaps TRBD1 as D (5 bases). Germline values: CDR1 SGHAT, CDR2 FQNNGV. V lost 3 bases and J lost 1, with 14 bases in between. The CDR3 is 16 residues long. Here the CDR3 DNA reads TGTGCCAGCAGCTTTAATATGGGGCCGGGCACAGATACGCAGTATTTT. Translated, it gives CASSFNMGPGTDTQYF.

V and J are TRBV6-5 and TRBJ1-2, with D possibly TRBD1 on 5 matching bases. Trimming shortened V by 4 bases and J by 5 bases, and 8 bases separated the two germline ends. CDR1 and CDR2 (germline): MNHEY, SVGAGI. The CDR3 spans 12 residues. The CDR3 sequence: CASSSTAYGYTF. DNA of the CDR3: TGTGCCAGCAGTTCGACAGCTTATGGCTACACCTTC.

The chain has TRBV25-1 and TRBJ2-1; D perhaps matches TRBD2 (5 bases). The germline V and J ends were trimmed by 9 bases and 9 bases, with 24 bases remaining between them. This CDR3 comprises 15 residues. Germline-derived CDR1 and CDR2 are MGHDK and SYGVNS. The CDR3: CARPQQGPPGSEQFF. The CDR3, as DNA: TGTGCCAGACCTCAACAAGGCCCCCCTGGGAGTGAGCAGTTCTTC.

The chain recombines TRBV7-2 with TRBJ2-7; 8 nucleotides match TRBD2. The CDR3 spans 17 residues. Germline CDR1 SGHTA, CDR2 FQGNSA. Trimming took 5 bases from V and 2 from J; bases not matched to a gene: 14. Here the CDR3 reads CASSPSPSGPIPYEQYF. The CDR3 region has the DNA TGTGCCAGCAGCCCTAGTCCTAGCGGGCCTATACCCTACGAGCAGTACTTC.

This sequence joins TRBV7-6 and TRBJ1-1; D is possibly TRBD1 (5 bases). Germline CDR1 SGHVS, CDR2 FNYEAQ. The CDR3 extends over 14 amino acids. Between the trimmed V and J ends, which lost 5 bases and 1 base, there was a span of 11 bases. CDR3 in amino acids: CASSPAGQNTEAFF. The CDR3 coding sequence is TGTGCCAGCAGCCCTGCAGGACAGAACACTGAAGCTTTCTTT.

This chain connects TRBV19 to TRBJ1-5; 8 positions match TRBD1. The CDR3 is 12 amino acids. CDR1 LNHDA and CDR2 SQIVND come from the germline V gene (reference sequence). V dropped 11 bases and J dropped 4; count of bases not matched to a gene: 4. The DNA of the CDR3 is TGTGCCGGCAGACAGGGGAATCAGCCCCAGCATTTT. It encodes CAGRQGNQPQHF.

A single count supports this clone. This chain uses TRBV7-8 with TRBJ1-5, with unresolved D. Germline CDR1 is SGHVS and CDR2 is FQNEAQ. The CDR3 length is 14 residues. Deletions cut 1 base from V and 4 bases from J, with 8 bases between. Here the CDR3 DNA reads TGTGCCAGCAGCTTAGTTCCAGGTAATCAGCCCCAGCATTTT. It encodes CASSLVPGNQPQHF.

This rearrangement joins TRBV2 to TRBJ1-3; tentative D call: TRBD1 (5 bases). Per the germline V gene, CDR1 is SNHLY and CDR2 is FYNNEI. CDR3 length equals 16 residues. With 4 bases removed from V and 4 bases from J, the gap between germline ends came to 17 bases. In nucleotides, the CDR3 is TGTGCCAGCAGTGCAATCCAGGGACTGGAGGGAAACACCATATATTTT. Translated, it gives CASSAIQGLEGNTIYF. The variable domain in full, with the rest retrieved from reference TRBV2 and TRBJ1-3, is EPEVTQTPSHQVTQMGQEVILRCVPISNHLYFYWYRQILGQKVEFLVSFYNNEISEKSEIFDDQFSVERPDGSNFTLKIRSTKLEDSAMYFCASSAIQGLEGNTIYFGEGSWLTVV.

The chain combines TRBV5-6 with TRBJ1-2; D remains unclear. The V gene lost 1 base and the J gene lost 0 bases, with 7 bases spanning the gap. This CDR3 has 14 residues. The germline CDR1 and CDR2 sequences are SGHDT and YYEEEE. CDR3 region: CASSLRESNYGYTF. The CDR3 region has the DNA TGTGCCAGCAGCTTGAGAGAGTCTAACTATGGCTACACCTTC.

This chain joins TRBV29-1 and TRBJ1-6, with a tentative D call TRBD1 (5 bases). There are 14 residues in the CDR3. The germline V gene encodes CDR1 SQVTM and CDR2 ANQGSEA. V was clipped by 4 bases and J by 7 bases, with 14 bases between them. The CDR3 DNA is TGCAGCGTTGTACCCCCGCAGGGAAATTCACCCCTCCACTTT. It specifies CSVVPPQGNSPLHF.

The chain uses TRBV10-2 and TRBJ2-1; 7 bases agree with TRBD2. V dropped 4 bases and J dropped 6; count of bases not matched to a gene: 6. The germline V gene has CDR1 WSHSY and CDR2 SAAADI. This CDR3 region has 14 residues. CDR3 region: CASSVGGTGNEQFF. The CDR3 DNA is TGCGCCAGCAGTGTGGGGGGGACGGGCAATGAGCAGTTCTTC.

The chain has TRBV11-3 and TRBJ2-1; a possible D gene is TRBD1 (5 bases). V lost 5 bases to trimming and J lost 3 bases, with 8 bases between them. Per the germline V gene, CDR1 is SGHNT and CDR2 is YENEEA. The CDR3 length is 13 residues. The CDR3 sequence is CASSKGFYNEQFF. The CDR3 nucleotides read TGTGCCAGCAGCAAGGGGTTCTACAATGAGCAGTTCTTC.

This clone has only a few counts. V and J are TRBV30 and TRBJ2-5; perhaps TRBD2 as D (5 bases). Trimming removed 0 bases from V and 7 bases from J, with 6 bases in between. CDR3 length equals 11 residues. The V gene's germline CDR1 is GTSNPN and CDR2 SVGIG (reference sequence). The DNA for the CDR3 is TGTGCCTGGAGTGTACGGGGGACCCAGTACTTC. Amino acid sequence: CAWSVRGTQYF.

V is TRBV3-1 (or the pseudogene TRBV3-2) and J is TRBJ2-5, with TRBD1 identical over 7 bases. Germline-derived CDR1 and CDR2 are LGHDT and YNNKEL (reference sequence). V shed 2 bases and J 4 bases; nucleotides not matched to a gene: 10. This CDR3 spans 16 amino acids. Here the CDR3 reads CASSQYGRGSGETQYF. CDR3 coding DNA: TGTGCCAGCAGCCAATATGGCAGGGGGTCAGGAGAGACCCAGTACTTC.

This chain links TRBV25-1 with TRBJ1-2; D remains ambiguous. The CDR3 covers 14 residues. V lost 0 bases and J lost 2, with 7 bases in between. CDR1 and CDR2 from the germline V gene are MGHDK and SYGVNS. The CDR3 DNA is TGTGCCAGCAGTGAATATCTCTCGAACTATGGCTACACCTTC. Translated, it gives CASSEYLSNYGYTF.

CDR3 region: CAISPDRDQQYV. Here the CDR3 DNA reads TGTGCCATCAGTCCCGACAGGGATCAGCAGTACGTC. V and J are TRBV10-3 and TRBJ2-7; the match to TRBD1 covers 7 bases. CDR1 ENHRY and CDR2 SYGVKD come from the germline V gene. This CDR3 is built from 12 residues. V was clipped by 5 bases and J by 8 bases; unmatched bases: 6.

This clone was observed once. The CDR3 loop reads CASSNNAGTSSRGQFF. The CDR3 DNA sequence: TGCGCCAGCAGCAACAATGCTGGGACTAGCTCCAGAGGGCAGTTCTTC. This chain links TRBV5-1 with TRBJ2-1, with 9 bases matching TRBD2. V dropped 4 bases and J dropped 12; count of bases not matched to a gene: 17. The V gene's germline CDR1 is SGHRS and CDR2 YFSETQ. The CDR3 consists of 16 residues. Filled out from reference TRBV5-1 and TRBJ2-1, the complete variable domain reads KAGVTQTPRYLIKTRGQQVTLSCSPISGHRSVSWYQQTPGQGLQFLFEYFSETQRNKGNFPGRFSGRQFSNSRSEMNVSTLELGDSALYLCASSNNAGTSSRGQFFGPGTRLTVL.